Listed below are T cell receptor beta chains from one sample, sequenced in a study of T cell responses to AZD1222 COVID-19 vaccine. Clones were sequenced by immunoSEQ multiplex PCR, and TCRdb holds only the in-frame ones, with some missing. The repertoire holds under 170,000 clones, with 75% to 95% as singletons. The sample in question was peripheral blood, obtained 28 days after the second AZD1222 dose. These TCRs come from an adult who received the AZD1222 COVID-19 vaccine. The CDR3 runs from the conserved cysteine through the conserved F or W. A D gene is named only where the DNA matches it firmly. Size is stated for part of the rows, as once, few or many counts, or as a class when the clone is expanded.

>-|-|TRBV5-5|TRBJ2-7
CASSSLYEQYF
TGTGCCAGCAGCTCATTGTACGAGCAGTACTTC
>TRBD1|-|TRBV3-1/TRBV3-2|TRBJ2-4
CASSPTGRVMDIQYF
TGTGCCAGCAGCCCGACAGGGCGGGTGATGGACATTCAGTACTTC
>TRBD1|-|TRBV5-6|TRBJ1-2
CASSEGQDYYGYTF
TGTGCCAGCAGCGAAGGACAGGACTACTATGGCTACACCTTC
>-|-|TRBV11-2|TRBJ1-2
CASSSYSRDGYGYTF
TGTGCCAGCAGCTCCTATTCTAGGGATGGCTATGGCTACACCTTC
>-|-|TRBV6-6|TRBJ1-1
CASSYGGRAAFF
TGTGCCAGCAGTTACGGGGGAAGAGCAGCTTTCTTT
>TRBD1|-|TRBV5-1|TRBJ1-6
CASSSGTDNSPLHF
TGCGCCAGCAGCTCCGGGACAGATAATTCACCCCTCCACTTT
>TRBD1|-|TRBV19|TRBJ2-3
CASSALTTGGATDTQYF
TGTGCCAGTAGTGCCCTAACGACAGGGGGCGCGACAGATACGCAGTATTTT
>TRBD2|once|TRBV2|TRBJ2-1
CASRGLAGRPNNEQFF
TGTGCCAGCAGGGGACTAGCGGGGCGACCGAACAATGAGCAGTTCTTC
>TRBD1|-|TRBV19|TRBJ2-2
CASRWGTAENTGELFF
TGTGCCAGTAGATGGGGGACAGCCGAGAACACCGGGGAGCTGTTTTTT
>-|-|TRBV21-1|TRBJ2-1
CASSMYRVSSYNEQFF
TGTGCCAGCAGCATGTACAGGGTTAGCTCCTACAATGAGCAGTTCTTC
>-|-|TRBV27|TRBJ1-2
CASRDMRANYGYTF
TGTGCCAGCAGAGACATGCGAGCTAACTATGGCTACACCTTC
>-|-|TRBV19|TRBJ1-1
CASKIKQGSMNTEAFF
TGTGCCAGTAAAATAAAACAGGGAAGCATGAACACTGAAGCTTTCTTT
>TRBD1|-|TRBV19|TRBJ1-5
CASSIVRGPNQPQHF
TGTGCCAGTAGTATAGTGAGGGGGCCCAATCAGCCCCAGCATTTT
>TRBD2|-|TRBV18|TRBJ2-7
CASSPPGGNHEQYF
TGTGCCAGCTCACCACCGGGAGGGAACCACGAGCAGTACTTC
>TRBD2|-|TRBV5-4|TRBJ2-1
CASSPNSKTSITEQFF
TGTGCCAGCAGCCCAAATTCAAAGACTAGCATCACCGAACAGTTCTTC
>-|-|TRBV15|TRBJ2-4
CATSREMGRDGKNIQYF
TGTGCCACCAGCAGAGAAATGGGCCGGGACGGCAAAAACATTCAGTACTTC
>-|-|TRBV5-5|TRBJ1-1
CASSRRGNTEAFF
TGTGCCAGCAGCCGAAGGGGGAACACTGAAGCTTTCTTT
>TRBD1|few|TRBV29-1|TRBJ1-5
CSVAQGEQPQHF
TGCAGCGTTGCCCAGGGGGAACAGCCCCAGCATTTT
>TRBD1|-|TRBV6-5|TRBJ2-7
CASSSGQRYEQYF
TGTGCCAGCAGTTCGGGACAGAGATACGAGCAGTACTTC
>-|-|TRBV21-1|TRBJ2-3
CASSTPEGSSTDTQYF
TGTGCCAGCAGCACCCCCGAAGGCAGTAGCACAGATACGCAGTATTTT
>-|-|TRBV27|TRBJ1-1
CASSPLGGVNTEAFF
TGTGCCAGCAGTCCACTAGGGGGGGTGAACACTGAAGCTTTCTTT
>-|few|TRBV19|TRBJ1-3
CASSPSGNTIYF
TGTGCCAGTTCCCCCTCTGGAAACACCATATATTTT
>-|-|TRBV2|TRBJ1-3
CASLLVGSGNTIYF
TGTGCCAGCCTTTTAGTGGGGTCTGGAAACACCATATATTTT
>-|-|TRBV11-2|TRBJ1-2
CASSLAGRFYGYTF
TGTGCCAGCAGCTTAGCCGGACGGTTCTATGGCTACACCTTC
>-|-|TRBV5-1|TRBJ1-2
CASSFQGTYGYTF
TGCGCCAGCAGCTTCCAGGGAACCTATGGCTACACCTTC
>TRBD2|-|TRBV5-5|TRBJ2-1
CASSLASGSYNEQFF
TGTGCCAGCAGCTTGGCTAGCGGCTCCTACAATGAGCAGTTCTTC
>-|-|TRBV6-5|TRBJ2-7
CASSPRQYRTYEQYF
TGTGCCAGCAGTCCCCGGCAGTACCGAACCTACGAGCAGTACTTC
>TRBD2|-|TRBV6-1|TRBJ2-7
CASGDPLTSAYEQYF
TGTGCCAGCGGTGACCCCCTGACTAGCGCCTACGAGCAGTACTTC
>-|-|TRBV5-4|TRBJ1-1
CASSLKGGETEAFF
TGTGCCAGCAGCTTAAAGGGGGGGGAGACTGAAGCTTTCTTT
>-|-|TRBV15|TRBJ2-7
CATSGGNSYEQYF
TGTGCCACCAGCGGGGGTAATAGCTACGAGCAGTACTTC
>-|few|TRBV10-2|TRBJ2-7
CASRDPTGEQYF
TGCGCCAGCAGGGACCCCACTGGGGAGCAGTACTTC
>-|few|TRBV5-6|TRBJ2-7
CASSSPARGEQYF
TGTGCCAGCAGCTCCCCCGCGAGGGGCGAGCAGTACTTC
>-|few|TRBV10-3|TRBJ1-2
CAISANRDGYTF
TGTGCCATCAGTGCAAACAGGGATGGCTACACCTTC
>TRBD2|-|TRBV30|TRBJ2-2
CASRTSGSTGELFF
TGTGCTTCCCGGACTAGCGGGAGCACCGGGGAGCTGTTTTTT
>TRBD1|once|TRBV3-1/TRBV3-2|TRBJ1-5
CASSQTGGSNQPQHF
TGTGCCAGCAGCCAAACAGGGGGTAGCAATCAGCCCCAGCATTTT
>TRBD2|-|TRBV5-1|TRBJ2-3
CASSFRIAGGSTDTQYF
TGCGCCAGCAGCTTCCGAATAGCGGGGGGAAGCACAGATACGCAGTATTTT
>-|-|TRBV2|TRBJ1-4
CASSTGPPEKLFF
TGTGCCAGCAGCACCGGACCTCCCGAAAAACTGTTTTTT
>TRBD1|-|TRBV24-1|TRBJ2-1
CATSDRPGQGAFNEQFF
TGTGCCACCAGTGACCGACCGGGACAGGGGGCGTTCAATGAGCAGTTCTTC
>-|-|TRBV29-1|TRBJ1-5
CSVAENSNQPQHF
TGCAGCGTTGCAGAGAATAGCAATCAGCCCCAGCATTTT
>-|-|TRBV27|TRBJ1-3
CASTSGSGNTIYF
TGTGCCAGCACTTCGGGATCTGGAAACACCATATATTTT
>-|-|TRBV11-3|TRBJ2-7
CASSYDSNYEQYF
TGTGCCAGCAGTTACGACAGCAACTACGAGCAGTACTTC
>-|-|TRBV5-4|TRBJ1-1
CASSPYGQINTEAFF
TGTGCCAGCAGCCCCTACGGACAGATCAACACTGAAGCTTTCTTT
>-|-|TRBV4-2|TRBJ1-2
CASSQVLSSLGYTF
TGTGCCAGCAGCCAAGTTTTGTCCAGCTTAGGCTACACCTTC
>-|-|TRBV3-1/TRBV3-2|TRBJ2-5
CASSQSGTPRFQETQYF
TGTGCCAGCAGCCAATCGGGAACACCGCGATTCCAAGAGACCCAGTACTTC
>-|-|TRBV5-8|TRBJ1-6
CASSLGRESPLHF
TGTGCCAGCAGCTTGGGCAGGGAATCACCCCTCCACTTT
>TRBD1|-|TRBV24-1|TRBJ2-7
CATSDSTGLEIYEQYF
TGTGCCACCAGTGACTCGACAGGGCTCGAAATTTACGAGCAGTACTTC
>TRBD1|once|TRBV2|TRBJ1-1
CASRAGTGDTEAFF
TGTGCCAGCAGGGCCGGGACAGGGGACACTGAAGCTTTCTTT